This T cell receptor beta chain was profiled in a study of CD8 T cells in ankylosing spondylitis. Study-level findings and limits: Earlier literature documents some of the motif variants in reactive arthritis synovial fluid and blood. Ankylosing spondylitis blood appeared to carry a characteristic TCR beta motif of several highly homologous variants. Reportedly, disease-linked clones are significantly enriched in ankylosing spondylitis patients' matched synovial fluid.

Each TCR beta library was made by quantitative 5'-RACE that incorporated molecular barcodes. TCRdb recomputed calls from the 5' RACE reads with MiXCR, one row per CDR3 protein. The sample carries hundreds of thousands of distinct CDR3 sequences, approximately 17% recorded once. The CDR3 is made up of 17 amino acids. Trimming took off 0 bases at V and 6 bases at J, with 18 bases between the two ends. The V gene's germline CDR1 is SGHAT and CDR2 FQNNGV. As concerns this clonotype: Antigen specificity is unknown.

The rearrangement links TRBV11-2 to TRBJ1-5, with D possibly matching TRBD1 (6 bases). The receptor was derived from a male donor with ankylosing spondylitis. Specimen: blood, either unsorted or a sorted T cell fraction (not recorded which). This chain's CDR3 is CASSLDPSRGGGQPQHF. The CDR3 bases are TGTGCCAGCAGCTTAGACCCGTCCCGGGGGGGCGGTCAGCCCCAGCATTTT.